The 8 T cell receptor beta chains below were found in one sample sequenced in a study of shared clonotypes between healthy human individuals. TCRdb keeps only in-frame clones here, not all; method: immunoSEQ multiplex PCR. Of some 2.1 million clones listed, roughly 95% are singletons. Input material: naive CD4+ T cells sorted from blood. Subset defined: CD45RA+ positively selected. The receptors originated from a man between 18 and 29 years old in good health.

The J gene is TRBJ1-3, the V gene TRBV4-1; no firm D call. Germline V gives CDR1 MGHRA, CDR2 YSYEKL. With 1 base removed from V and 0 bases from J, the gap between germline ends came to 10 bases. The CDR3 runs 16 residues. The CDR3 region is CASSQVETFSGNTIYF. Here the CDR3 DNA reads TGCGCCAGCAGCCAAGTTGAGACCTTCTCTGGAAACACCATATATTTT.

The rearrangement links TRBV7-2 to TRBJ2-2, with D possibly called TRBD1 or TRBD2 (5 bases each). The CDR3 covers 15 residues. The V end lost 5 bases, the J end lost 0 bases, and 10 bases lay between the germline ends. From germline, CDR1 is SGHTA and CDR2 FQGNSA. In DNA form, the CDR3 reads TGTGCCAGCAGCGTCGGGACGCCGAACACCGGGGAGCTGTTTTTT. Amino acids: CASSVGTPNTGELFF.

The rearrangement links TRBV28 to TRBJ2-2; 12 positions agree with TRBD2. Germline trimming cut 6 bases from V and 9 bases from J; bases unmatched to any gene: 17. The germline V gene encodes CDR1 MDHEN and CDR2 SYDVKM. The CDR3 runs to 18 residues. The CDR3 nucleotides are TGTGCCAGCAGCCCCCCTGGACTAGCGGGGTTAATACACCGGGAGCTGTTTTTT. It specifies CASSPPGLAGLIHRELFF.

V and J are TRBV5-1 and TRBJ2-7, with 12 bases fitting TRBD2. The CDR3 length is 16 residues. The germline gives CDR1 SGHRS, CDR2 YFSETQ. With 3 bases clipped from V and 5 bases from J, the junction kept 9 bases outside the gene matches. The CDR3 sequence is CASSYELAGGFNEQYF. The DNA for the CDR3 is TGCGCCAGCAGCTACGAACTAGCGGGAGGTTTTAACGAGCAGTACTTC.

CDR3 amino acids: CASSLRFTGELFF. For the CDR3, the DNA is TGTGCCAGCAGTCTTCGATTCACCGGGGAGCTGTTTTTT. This sequence joins TRBV28 and TRBJ2-2, with unresolved D. Between the trimmed V and J ends, which lost 5 bases and 4 bases, there was a span of 8 bases. The CDR3 length is 13 residues. Germline CDR1 reads MDHEN; CDR2 reads SYDVKM.

The rearrangement uses TRBV2 and TRBJ2-5; D unresolved. The CDR3 has 13 residues. Per the germline V gene, CDR1 is SNHLY and CDR2 is FYNNEI. Trimming took 1 base from V and 5 from J, leaving 8 bases between them. DNA of the CDR3: TGTGCCAGCAGTGAAGAGGTCCGGGAGACCCAGTACTTC. It is translated as CASSEEVRETQYF.

V and J are TRBV6-5 and TRBJ2-5; a weak D match, TRBD2 (6 bases). This CDR3 comprises 14 residues. The V gene's germline CDR1 is MNHEY and CDR2 SVGAGI. V was cut by 5 bases and J by 3 bases, with 13 bases left in between. The CDR3 spells CASSKRTTEETQYF. The DNA of the CDR3 is TGTGCCAGCAGTAAACGGACTACTGAAGAGACCCAGTACTTC.

This chain connects TRBV11-2 to TRBJ2-1; no clear D gene. V was cut by 6 bases and J by 2 bases, with 8 bases left in between. CDR1 is SGHAT and CDR2 is FQNNGV in the germline V gene. CDR3 length: 13 amino acids. The CDR3 DNA sequence: TGTGCCAGCAGGACACCAACCTACAATGAGCAGTTCTTC. Encoded protein: CASRTPTYNEQFF.